Presented here are 22 T cell receptor beta chains from one specimen sequenced in a study of T cell repertoires in cytomegalovirus infection. For these receptors, no antigen is known. TCRdb analysed the reads with MiXCR anew, one entry per CDR3 protein. The sample carries about 740,000 distinct CDR3 sequences, around a third recorded once. The source material was cultured PBMCs, sampled from culture after CMV antigen stimulation. These receptors were obtained from a human donor in good health (CMV status not recorded). Some clones in this sample may be carry-over from other donors' samples.

The rearrangement links TRBV12-3 or TRBV12-4 to TRBJ2-7; D is ambiguous. Trimming left V 4 bases short and J 3 bases short, with 10 bases between. This CDR3 is 13 amino acids long. CDR3 sequence (DNA): TGTGCCAGCAGTTGGACCGATATCTACGAGCAGTACTTC. Protein product: CASSWTDIYEQYF.

At least ten counts were recorded for this clonotype. The chain joins TRBV7-6 to TRBJ2-7; no reliable D call. Germline CDR1 and CDR2: SGHVS and FNYEAQ. The length of the CDR3 is 13 residues. V lost 1 base and J lost 3, with 7 bases in between. Here the CDR3 reads CASSLGEIYEQYF. CDR3 sequence (DNA): TGTGCCAGCAGCTTAGGGGAAATCTACGAGCAGTACTTC.

This chain links TRBV15 with TRBJ2-5; D call uncertain. The CDR3 extends over 14 amino acids. Trimming shortened V by 0 bases and J by 0 bases, and 5 bases separated the two germline ends. Germline V lookup: CDR1 LNHNV, CDR2 YYDKDF (reference sequence). The CDR3 loop reads CATSRDEDQETQYF. The CDR3 bases are TGTGCCACCAGCAGAGACGAAGACCAAGAGACCCAGTACTTC.

V and J are TRBV4-2 and TRBJ2-3; 7 positions agree with TRBD2. There are 16 residues in the CDR3. The germline CDR1 and CDR2 sequences are LGHNA and YNFKEQ. Trimming removed 4 bases from V and 0 bases from J; junction bases left unmatched: 7. CDR3 in DNA: TGTGCCAGCAGCCTAGCCAGCGGGGAGAGCACAGATACGCAGTATTTT. It codes for CASSLASGESTDTQYF.

The J gene is TRBJ2-1, the V gene TRBV11-2, with 9 bases identical to TRBD2. The CDR3 sequence is 15 residues long. V lost 3 bases to trimming and J lost 7 bases; unmatched junction nucleotides: 7. The germline V gene encodes CDR1 SGHAT and CDR2 FQNNGV. Here the CDR3 reads CASSFGGSGRNEQFF. CDR3 nucleotides: TGTGCCAGCAGCTTCGGCGGGAGCGGGAGGAATGAGCAGTTCTTC.

As for this clonotype: A read error may account for a junction end that differs from germline. The CDR3 DNA sequence: TGCGCCACGACACGAGGACTAGCGGGACGCTACAATGTGCAGTTCTTC. Translating gives CATTRGLAGRYNVQFF. This chain uses TRBV5-1 with TRBJ2-1; 12 bases agree with TRBD2. Germline V gene data show CDR1 as SGHRS and CDR2 as YFSETQ. The CDR3 sequence is 16 residues long.

This clonotype was seen a few times. The J gene is TRBJ2-7, the V gene TRBV13, with D unclear. Germline assignment: CDR1 PRHDT and CDR2 FYEKMQ (reference sequence). The germline V and J ends were trimmed by 2 bases and 5 bases, with 10 bases remaining between them. This CDR3 is built from 13 residues. The DNA for the CDR3 is TGTGCCAGCAGCTTAATCAAGGGCCACGAGCAGTACTTC. Translating gives CASSLIKGHEQYF.

The rearrangement links TRBV6-5 to TRBJ2-3; D is unclear. V was shortened by 4 bases and J by 2 bases, with 7 bases between the two germline ends. The germline V gene encodes CDR1 MNHEY and CDR2 SVGAGI. This CDR3 has 13 residues. In nucleotides, the CDR3 is TGTGCCAGCAGTTCGAAGTCCACAGATACGCAGTATTTT. This translates into CASSSKSTDTQYF.

The chain couples TRBV7-9 to TRBJ2-1; D gene uncertain. The germline gives CDR1 SEHNR, CDR2 FQNEAQ (reference sequence). The CDR3 has 16 amino acids. V was clipped by 2 bases and J by 4 bases, with 15 bases between them. CDR3 DNA: TGTGCCAGCAGCTTATGGGCAGCTAATTCATACAATGAGCAGTTCTTC. It yields the protein CASSLWAANSYNEQFF.

CDR3 sequence reads: CASQTGQGNTIYF. CDR3 DNA: TGTGCCAGCCAGACCGGACAGGGAAACACCATATATTTT. This chain joins TRBV6-5 and TRBJ1-3, with TRBD1 as a possible D gene (6 bases). The CDR3 contains 13 residues. The germline V gene encodes CDR1 MNHEY and CDR2 SVGAGI. The V end lost 8 bases, the J end lost 4 bases, and 12 bases lay between the germline ends.

The chain couples TRBV10-2 to TRBJ2-3; TRBD2 agrees at 14 bases. The germline CDR1 and CDR2 sequences are WSHSY and SAAADI. The CDR3 contains 18 residues. The trim removed 1 base at V and 5 bases at J, leaving 8 bases unmatched. The CDR3 sequence is CASSEWATSGGAIDTQYF. DNA for the CDR3: TGCGCCAGCAGTGAGTGGGCGACTAGCGGGGGGGCCATAGATACGCAGTATTTT.

This clonotype was picked up a small number of times. V is TRBV11-2 and J is TRBJ1-1; D possibly corresponds to TRBD1 (6 bases). V dropped 5 bases and J dropped 0 bases, with 19 bases sitting between them. Germline CDR1 SGHAT, CDR2 FQNNGV. This CDR3 is built from 17 residues. DNA of the CDR3: TGTGCCAGCAGCGAAGCCCAACCTCCAGGGGTGAACACTGAAGCTTTCTTT. The encoded protein is CASSEAQPPGVNTEAFF.

This chain links TRBV29-1 with TRBJ2-5; no firm D call. V gave up 2 bases and J gave up 4 bases, with 8 bases separating them. The CDR3 length is 12 residues. Germline assignment: CDR1 SQVTM and CDR2 ANQGSEA. The CDR3: CSVEPMGETQYF. CDR3 DNA: TGCAGCGTTGAACCGATGGGAGAGACCCAGTACTTC.

This chain uses TRBV2 with TRBJ2-3, with D perhaps TRBD2 (6 bases). CDR1 and CDR2 (germline): SNHLY, FYNNEI. V lost 7 bases and J lost 5, with 13 bases in between. The CDR3 is made up of 13 amino acids. CDR3 DNA sequence: TGTGCCAGCACCGGACTACGGGGAGATACGCAGTATTTT. Amino acids: CASTGLRGDTQYF.

The table lists this clonotype with a few counts. This chain links TRBV7-2 with TRBJ2-1; D might be TRBD2 (6 bases). Trimming stripped 6 bases from V and 0 bases from J, with 12 bases between. Germline V CDR1 and CDR2: SGHTA, FQGNSA. The CDR3 length is 15 residues. In DNA, the CDR3 is TGTGCCAGCAGTTCTAGCGTCCCCTCCTACAATGAGCAGTTCTTC. Translated, it gives CASSSSVPSYNEQFF.

V usage is TRBV2 and J usage is TRBJ2-3; D remains ambiguous. Trimming cost V 7 bases and J 1 base, with 9 bases left between them. This CDR3 region has 13 residues. CDR1 and CDR2 (germline): SNHLY, FYNNEI. The CDR3 reads CASTPEGTDTQYF. CDR3 sequence (DNA): TGTGCCAGCACCCCCGAAGGCACAGATACGCAGTATTTT.

This clonotype was seen a few times. The chain employs TRBV6-1 and TRBJ2-1; D call uncertain. V lost 4 bases, J lost 8 bases, and 12 bases lay in between. The length of the CDR3 is 13 residues. Germline values: CDR1 MNHNS, CDR2 SASEGT. DNA of the CDR3: TGTGCCAGCAGTGTCTTTCTTAGGGATGAGCAGTTCTTC. This sequence encodes CASSVFLRDEQFF.

The gene calls are TRBV6-6 and TRBJ2-5; 11 bases line up with TRBD2. This CDR3 region has 15 residues. V was pared by 5 bases and J by 2 bases, with 4 bases of the junction left unmatched. Germline values: CDR1 MNHNY, CDR2 SVGAGI (reference sequence). The CDR3 loop reads CASSRLAGTQETQYF. In DNA form, the CDR3 reads TGTGCCAGCAGTCGACTAGCGGGGACTCAAGAGACCCAGTACTTC.

The CDR3 nucleotides read TGTGCCAGCAGGCCTTCCGGGACAGGATCCTACGAGCAGTACTTC. It translates to CASRPSGTGSYEQYF. This rearrangement joins TRBV7-9 to TRBJ2-7, with TRBD1 matching over 8 bases. The CDR3 spans 15 residues. CDR1 is SEHNR and CDR2 is FQNEAQ in the germline V gene (reference sequence). V gave up 6 bases and J gave up 1 base; unmatched junction bases: 8.

This clonotype was seen more than once but under ten times. The rearrangement links TRBV27 to TRBJ1-5; the D is unclear. Germline V gives CDR1 MNHEY, CDR2 SMNVEV (reference sequence). Trimming removed 0 bases from V and 8 bases from J, with 14 bases in between. The CDR3 sequence is 15 residues long. The CDR3 is CASSLSWGLSEPQHF. CDR3 sequence (DNA): TGTGCCAGCAGTTTATCATGGGGTCTATCTGAGCCCCAGCATTTT.

This chain joins TRBV5-4 and TRBJ1-1; TRBD1 agrees at 9 bases. Trimming took 4 bases from V and 7 from J; bases not matched to a gene: 2. This CDR3 is built from 12 residues. CDR1 SGHNT and CDR2 YYREEE come from the germline V gene (reference sequence). CDR3 region: CASSQTGGEAFF. CDR3 DNA sequence: TGTGCCAGCAGCCAGACAGGGGGTGAAGCTTTCTTT.

This rearrangement joins TRBV4-2 to TRBJ1-6; 7 bases agree with TRBD1. The germline V gene encodes CDR1 LGHNA and CDR2 YNFKEQ. The ends lost 1 base at V and 7 bases at J; junction bases unmatched: 10. The CDR3 has 17 amino acids. The CDR3: CASSQVPLGQANSPLHF. The CDR3 DNA is TGTGCCAGCAGCCAAGTACCCCTAGGACAGGCGAATTCACCCCTCCACTTT.